This record concerns one TCR beta chain sequence. V trimming: 3 bases; J trimming: 5 bases; junction bases outside the gene matches: 8. The CDR3 contains 15 residues. Per germline, CDR1 LGHNA and CDR2 YNFKEQ. The sample comes from a study of blood T cell repertoires in COVID-19. Recruits, aged about 18 to 100 years, lived in 20 to 30 US areas. Among Cohort 3 donors, those recovered had two negative PCRs, clearance, or symptom resolution. Authors' methods: Estimation of nucleated cell counts relied on the amplification of reference gene primers. The repertoire was sequenced with immunoSEQ multiplex PCR; TCRdb's copy has only in-frame clones and lacks some. The DNA was the basis for D and trimming; V, J and clone size are from that table. The sample yields about 380,000 clones, 88% seen once.

The TCR was taken from a woman aged 18-29 years who had recovered from COVID-19. The material sequenced was PBMCs or T cells enriched from blood (not recorded which). The chain links TRBV4-2 to TRBJ2-5, with 8 positions matching TRBD2. CDR3 DNA: TGTGCCAGCAGCCACGGGAGGGGGGGCTGGGAGACCCAGTACTTC. Translating gives CASSHGRGGWETQYF.